This T cell receptor (beta chain) was retrieved from a study of early T cells in non-severe SARS-CoV-2 infection. At the level of the study: Whole-blood bulk RNA, unsorted, was sequenced, and chains were unpaired. Study-wide points: VDJdb-based annotation leaned toward anti-spike CD8 responses and missed private and CD4 specificities.

Between the trimmed V and J ends, which lost 5 bases and 2 bases, there was a span of 10 bases. The CDR3 contains 14 residues. Germline CDR1 and CDR2: SGHRS and YFSETQ. As for this clonotype: Its antigen is as yet unknown.

Each single cDNA molecule received a unique molecular identifier. TCRdb ran MiXCR on the 5' RACE reads and lists one entry per CDR3 protein. The sample holds some 77,000 distinct CDR3 sequences, 9.5% to 15% seen once. This chain links TRBV5-1 with TRBJ2-2; tentative D call: TRBD1 (5 bases). This sequence originates from an adult who was a healthcare worker with PCR-confirmed SARS-CoV-2 infection or an uninfected control (not recorded which). Sequencing input: whole blood. The CDR3 nucleotides are TGCGCCAGCAGGCCTGACAGCAACACCGGGGAGCTGTTTTTT. The encoded protein is CASRPDSNTGELFF. The full variable domain, its missing parts supplied by reference TRBV5-1 and TRBJ2-2, is KAGVTQTPRYLIKTRGQQVTLSCSPISGHRSVSWYQQTPGQGLQFLFEYFSETQRNKGNFPGRFSGRQFSNSRSEMNVSTLELGDSALYLCASRPDSNTGELFFGEGSRLTVL.